The TCR beta chain described here comes from a study of T cells after yellow fever vaccination. Germline CDR1 and CDR2: SGHRS and YFSETQ. The CDR3 is 15 amino acids. V dropped 0 bases and J dropped 2 bases, with 8 bases sitting between them. TCRdb reprocessed the 5' RACE reads with MiXCR, giving one entry per CDR3 protein. The profile shows roughly 500,000 distinct CDR3 sequences, 15% to 20% of them singletons. This clonotype was sampled from a man younger than 40 who received the YFV17D yellow fever vaccine. The genes are TRBV5-1 and TRBJ2-2; D is uncertain. The source material was PBMCs, sampled 15 days after the yellow fever booster vaccination. The CDR3 protein is CASSLALSNTGELFF. CDR3 sequence (DNA): TGCGCCAGCAGCTTGGCCTTGTCCAACACCGGGGAGCTGTTTTTT.